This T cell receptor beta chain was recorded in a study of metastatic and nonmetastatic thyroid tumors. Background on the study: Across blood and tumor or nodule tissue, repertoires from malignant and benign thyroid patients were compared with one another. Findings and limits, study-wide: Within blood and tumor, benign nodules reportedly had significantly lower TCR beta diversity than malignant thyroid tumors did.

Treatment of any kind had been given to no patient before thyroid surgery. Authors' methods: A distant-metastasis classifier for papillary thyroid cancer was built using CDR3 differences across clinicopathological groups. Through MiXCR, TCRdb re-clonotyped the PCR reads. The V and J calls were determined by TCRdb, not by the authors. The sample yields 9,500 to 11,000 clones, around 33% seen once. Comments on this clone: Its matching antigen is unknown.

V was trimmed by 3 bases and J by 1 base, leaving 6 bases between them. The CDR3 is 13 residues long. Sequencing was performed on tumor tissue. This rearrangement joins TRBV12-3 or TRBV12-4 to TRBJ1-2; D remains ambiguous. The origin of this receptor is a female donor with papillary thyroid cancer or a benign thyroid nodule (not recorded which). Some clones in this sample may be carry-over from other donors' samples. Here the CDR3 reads CASSLDGNYGYTF. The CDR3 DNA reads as TGTGCCAGCAGTTTGGACGGTAACTATGGCTACACCTTC.